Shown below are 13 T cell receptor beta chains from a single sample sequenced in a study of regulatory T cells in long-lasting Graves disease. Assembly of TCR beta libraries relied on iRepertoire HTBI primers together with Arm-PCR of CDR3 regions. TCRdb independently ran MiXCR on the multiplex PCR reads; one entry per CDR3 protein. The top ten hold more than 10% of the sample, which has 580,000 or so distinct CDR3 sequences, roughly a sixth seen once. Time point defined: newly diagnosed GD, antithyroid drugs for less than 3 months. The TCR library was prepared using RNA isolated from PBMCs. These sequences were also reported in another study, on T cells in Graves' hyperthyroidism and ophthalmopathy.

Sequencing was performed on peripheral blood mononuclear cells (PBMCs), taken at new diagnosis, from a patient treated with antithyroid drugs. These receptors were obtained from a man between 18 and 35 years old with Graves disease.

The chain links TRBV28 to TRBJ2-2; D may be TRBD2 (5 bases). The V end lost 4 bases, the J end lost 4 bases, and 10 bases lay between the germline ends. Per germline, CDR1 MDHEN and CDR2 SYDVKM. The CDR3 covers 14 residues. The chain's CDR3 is CASSYSEATGELFF. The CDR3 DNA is TGTGCCAGCAGTTATAGCGAGGCCACCGGGGAGCTGTTTTTT.

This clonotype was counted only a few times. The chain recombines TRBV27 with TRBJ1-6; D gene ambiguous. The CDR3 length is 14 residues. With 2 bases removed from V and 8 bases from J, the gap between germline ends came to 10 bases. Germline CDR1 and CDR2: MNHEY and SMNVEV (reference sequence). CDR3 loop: CASSLAGLDSPLHF. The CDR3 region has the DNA TGTGCCAGCAGTTTAGCAGGCCTAGATTCACCCCTCCACTTT.

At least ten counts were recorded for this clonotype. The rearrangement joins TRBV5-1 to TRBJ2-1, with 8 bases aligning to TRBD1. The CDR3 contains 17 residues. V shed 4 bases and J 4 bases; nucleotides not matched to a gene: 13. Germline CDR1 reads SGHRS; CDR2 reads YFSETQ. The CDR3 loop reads CASSRTQGAPGYNEQFF. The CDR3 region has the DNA TGCGCCAGCAGCCGAACCCAGGGGGCCCCCGGGTACAATGAGCAGTTCTTC.

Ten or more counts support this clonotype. CDR3 sequence (DNA): TGTGCCAGCAGTTCTTGGGACGGTTACGAGCAGTACTTC. It yields the protein CASSSWDGYEQYF. The V gene is TRBV28, the J gene TRBJ2-7, with D perhaps assigned TRBD1 or TRBD2 (5 bases each). Trimming stripped 4 bases from V and 4 bases from J, with 11 bases between. The CDR3 totals 13 residues. CDR1 and CDR2 from the germline V gene are MDHEN and SYDVKM.

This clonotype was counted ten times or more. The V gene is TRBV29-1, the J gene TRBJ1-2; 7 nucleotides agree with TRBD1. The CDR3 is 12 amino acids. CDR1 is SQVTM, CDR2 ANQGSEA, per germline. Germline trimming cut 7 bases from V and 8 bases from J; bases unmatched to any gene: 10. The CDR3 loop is CSAGQAGVGYTF. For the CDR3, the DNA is TGCAGCGCCGGACAGGCAGGGGTCGGCTACACCTTC.

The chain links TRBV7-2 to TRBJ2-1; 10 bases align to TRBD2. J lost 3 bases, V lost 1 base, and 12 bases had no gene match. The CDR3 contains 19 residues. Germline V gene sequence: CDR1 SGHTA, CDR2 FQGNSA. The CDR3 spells CASSLEFATLAGSYNEQFF. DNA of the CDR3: TGTGCCAGCAGCTTAGAGTTCGCCACACTAGCGGGAAGCTACAATGAGCAGTTCTTC.

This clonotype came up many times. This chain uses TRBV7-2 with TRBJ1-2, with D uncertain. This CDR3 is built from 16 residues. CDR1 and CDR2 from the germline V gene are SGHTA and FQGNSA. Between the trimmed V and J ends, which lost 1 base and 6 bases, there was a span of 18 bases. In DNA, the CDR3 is TGTGCCAGCAGCTTAGAATCCCTTTTGGGAATAAATGGCTACACCTTC. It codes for CASSLESLLGINGYTF. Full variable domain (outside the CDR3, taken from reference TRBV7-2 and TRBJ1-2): GAGVSQSPSNKVTEKGKDVELRCDPISGHTALYWYRQSLGQGLEFLIYFQGNSAPDKSGLPSDRFSAERTGGSVSTLTIQRTQQEDSAVYLCASSLESLLGINGYTFGSGTRLTVV.

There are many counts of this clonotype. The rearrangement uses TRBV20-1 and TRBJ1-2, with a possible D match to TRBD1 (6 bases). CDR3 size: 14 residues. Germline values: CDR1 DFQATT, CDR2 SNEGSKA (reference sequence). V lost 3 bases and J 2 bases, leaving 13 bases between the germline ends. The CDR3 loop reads CSARGVRGNYGYTF. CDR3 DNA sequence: TGCAGTGCTAGGGGGGTCAGGGGAAACTATGGCTACACCTTC.

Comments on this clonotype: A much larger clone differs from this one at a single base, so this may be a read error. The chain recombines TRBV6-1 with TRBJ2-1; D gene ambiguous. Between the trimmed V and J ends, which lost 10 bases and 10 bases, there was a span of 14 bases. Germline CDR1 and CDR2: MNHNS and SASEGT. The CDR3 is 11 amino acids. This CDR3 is CATARISEQFF. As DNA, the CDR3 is TGTGCCACTGCAAGGATAAGCGAGCAGTTCTTC.

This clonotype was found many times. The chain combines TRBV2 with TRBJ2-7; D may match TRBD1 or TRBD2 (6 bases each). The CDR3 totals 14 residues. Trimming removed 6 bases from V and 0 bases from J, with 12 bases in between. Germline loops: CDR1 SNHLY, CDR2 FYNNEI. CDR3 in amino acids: CASRVGGSSYEQYF. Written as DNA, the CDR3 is TGTGCCAGCAGGGTCGGGGGCAGCTCCTACGAGCAGTACTTC.

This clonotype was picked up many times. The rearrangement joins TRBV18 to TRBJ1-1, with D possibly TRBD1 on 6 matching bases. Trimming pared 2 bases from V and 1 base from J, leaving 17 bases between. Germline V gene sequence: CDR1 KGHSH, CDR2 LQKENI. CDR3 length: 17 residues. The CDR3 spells CASSPNLYTGTNTEAFF. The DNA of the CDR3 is TGTGCCAGCTCACCAAATCTTTATACAGGGACGAACACTGAAGCTTTCTTT.

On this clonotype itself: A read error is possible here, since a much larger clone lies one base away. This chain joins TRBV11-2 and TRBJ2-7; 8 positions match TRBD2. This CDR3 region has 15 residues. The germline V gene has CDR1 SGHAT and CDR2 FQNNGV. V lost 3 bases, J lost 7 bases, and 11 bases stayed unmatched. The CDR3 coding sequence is TGTGCCAGCAGCTTTACTAGCGGCTCCTACAATGAGCAGTACTTC. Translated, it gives CASSFTSGSYNEQYF.

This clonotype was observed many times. The CDR3 nucleotides read TGTGCCAGCAGTCCCCGCAGGGGAACTTCCTACGAGCAGTACTTC. As protein: CASSPRRGTSYEQYF. The chain joins TRBV27 to TRBJ2-7, with D possibly matching TRBD1 (6 bases). CDR3 length: 15 amino acids. V lost 5 bases, J lost 1 base, and 15 bases lay in between. The germline gives CDR1 MNHEY, CDR2 SMNVEV (reference sequence).